This T cell receptor (beta chain) was documented in a study of shared clonotypes between healthy human individuals. Both subsets, CD45RA+ naive and CD45RA-negative memory, were split from the CD4+ cells. The method was immunoSEQ multiplex PCR; TCRdb's version includes in-frame clones alone and lacks a portion of them. The table includes over a million clones, approximately 98% detected once. Looked up from germline, CDR1 is SGHRS and CDR2 is YFSETQ. Unmatched junction bases numbered 7, after V lost 5 bases and J lost 5 bases. This CDR3 has 14 amino acids. Whole-study findings and limits: On the whole, naive subsets had larger estimated richness than memory subsets had. Generation probabilities of non-shared clonotypes were lower (relative to those shared by all four donors).

This clone was counted once. Its antigen remains unknown. The TCR sequence derives from a man aged 25 to 40 in good health. The sample comprised naive CD4+ T cells sorted from blood. Sample subset: CD45RA+ positively selected. The chain recombines TRBV5-1 with TRBJ2-1; 7 bases are shared with TRBD2. CDR3 bases: TGCGCCAGCAGTGCGGGAGCGACGGACAATGAGCAGTTCTTC. Protein product: CASSAGATDNEQFF. Variable domain in full (rest from reference TRBV5-1 and TRBJ2-1): KAGVTQTPRYLIKTRGQQVTLSCSPISGHRSVSWYQQTPGQGLQFLFEYFSETQRNKGNFPGRFSGRQFSNSRSEMNVSTLELGDSALYLCASSAGATDNEQFFGPGTRLTVL.